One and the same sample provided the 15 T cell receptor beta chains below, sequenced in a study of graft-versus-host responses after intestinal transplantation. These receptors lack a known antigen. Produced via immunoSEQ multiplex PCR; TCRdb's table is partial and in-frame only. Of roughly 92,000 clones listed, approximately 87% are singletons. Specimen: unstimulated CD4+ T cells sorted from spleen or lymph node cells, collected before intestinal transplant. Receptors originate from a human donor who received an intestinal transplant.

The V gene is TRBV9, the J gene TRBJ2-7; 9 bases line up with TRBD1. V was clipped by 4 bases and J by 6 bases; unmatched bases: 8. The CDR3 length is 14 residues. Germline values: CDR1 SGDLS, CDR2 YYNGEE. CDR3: CASSIFGQGSEQYF. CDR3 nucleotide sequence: TGTGCCAGCAGCATCTTTGGACAGGGGAGCGAGCAGTACTTC.

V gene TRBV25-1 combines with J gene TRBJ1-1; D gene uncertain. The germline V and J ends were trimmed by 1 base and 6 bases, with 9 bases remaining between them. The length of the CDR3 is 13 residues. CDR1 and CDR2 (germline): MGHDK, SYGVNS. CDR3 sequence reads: CASSEFGGSEAFF. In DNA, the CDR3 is TGTGCCAGCAGTGAATTTGGAGGCTCTGAAGCTTTCTTT.

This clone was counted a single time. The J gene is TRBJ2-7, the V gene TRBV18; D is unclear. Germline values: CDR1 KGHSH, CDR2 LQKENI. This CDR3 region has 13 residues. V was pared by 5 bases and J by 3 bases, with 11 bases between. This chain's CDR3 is CASSSYDNYEQYF. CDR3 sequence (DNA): TGTGCCAGCTCATCTTACGACAACTACGAGCAGTACTTC. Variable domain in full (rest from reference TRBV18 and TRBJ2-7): NAGVMQNPRHLVRRRGQEARLRCSPMKGHSHVYWYRQLPEEGLKFMVYLQKENIIDESGMPKERFSAEFPKEGPSILRIQQVVRGDSAAYFCASSSYDNYEQYFGPGTRLTVT.

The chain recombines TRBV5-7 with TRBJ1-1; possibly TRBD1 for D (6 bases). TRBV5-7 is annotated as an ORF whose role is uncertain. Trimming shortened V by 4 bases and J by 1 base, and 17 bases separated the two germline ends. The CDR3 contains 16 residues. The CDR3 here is CASSPKQGKANTEAFF. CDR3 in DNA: TGTGCCAGCAGCCCGAAGCAGGGGAAGGCGAACACTGAAGCTTTCTTT.

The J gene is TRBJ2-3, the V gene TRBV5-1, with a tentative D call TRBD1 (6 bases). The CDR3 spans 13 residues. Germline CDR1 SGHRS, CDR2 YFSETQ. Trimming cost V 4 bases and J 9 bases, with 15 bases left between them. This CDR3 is CASSIGDTPTQYF. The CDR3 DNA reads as TGCGCCAGCAGCATAGGGGACACCCCCACGCAGTATTTT.

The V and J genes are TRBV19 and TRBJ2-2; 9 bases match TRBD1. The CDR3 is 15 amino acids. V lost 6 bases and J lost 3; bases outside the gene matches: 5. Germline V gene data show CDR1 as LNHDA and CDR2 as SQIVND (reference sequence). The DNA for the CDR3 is TGTGCCAGTAGGGGACAGGGCCGGCACACCGGGGAGCTGTTTTTT. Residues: CASRGQGRHTGELFF.

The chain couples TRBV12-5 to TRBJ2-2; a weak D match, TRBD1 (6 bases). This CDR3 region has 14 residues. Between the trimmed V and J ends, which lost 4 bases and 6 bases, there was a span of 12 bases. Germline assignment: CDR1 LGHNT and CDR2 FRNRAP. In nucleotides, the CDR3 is TGTGCTAGTGGTTCGCAGGGGTGGGCCGGGGAGCTGTTTTTT. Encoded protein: CASGSQGWAGELFF. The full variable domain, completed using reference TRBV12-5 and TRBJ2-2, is DARVTQTPRHKVTEMGQEVTMRCQPILGHNTVFWYRQTMMQGLELLAYFRNRAPLDDSGMPKDRFSAEMPDATLATLKIQPSEPRDSAVYFCASGSQGWAGELFFGEGSRLTVL.

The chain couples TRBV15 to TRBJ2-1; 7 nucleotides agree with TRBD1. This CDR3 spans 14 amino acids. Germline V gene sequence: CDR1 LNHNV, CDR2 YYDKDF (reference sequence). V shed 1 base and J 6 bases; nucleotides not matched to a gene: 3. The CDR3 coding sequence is TGTGCCACCAGCAGAGGGACAGGCTTCAATGAGCAGTTCTTC. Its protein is CATSRGTGFNEQFF.

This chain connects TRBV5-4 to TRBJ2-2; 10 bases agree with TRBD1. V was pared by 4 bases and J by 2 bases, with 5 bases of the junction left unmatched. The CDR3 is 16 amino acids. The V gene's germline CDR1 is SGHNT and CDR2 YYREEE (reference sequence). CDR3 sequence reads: CASSPRQGANTGELFF. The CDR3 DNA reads TGTGCCAGCAGCCCAAGACAGGGGGCTAACACCGGGGAGCTGTTTTTT.

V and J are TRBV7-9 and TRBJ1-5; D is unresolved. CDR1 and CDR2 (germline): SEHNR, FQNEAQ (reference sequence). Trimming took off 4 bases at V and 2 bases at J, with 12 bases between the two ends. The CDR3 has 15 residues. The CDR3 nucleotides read TGTGCCAGCAGCTCCGGTGATACGCGCAATCAGCCCCAGCATTTT. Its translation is CASSSGDTRNQPQHF. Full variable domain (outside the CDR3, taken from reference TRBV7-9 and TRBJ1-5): DTGVSQNPRHKITKRGQNVTFRCDPISEHNRLYWYRQTLGQGPEFLTYFQNEAQLEKSRLLSDRFSAERPKGSFSTLEIQRTEQGDSAMYLCASSSGDTRNQPQHFGDGTRLSIL.

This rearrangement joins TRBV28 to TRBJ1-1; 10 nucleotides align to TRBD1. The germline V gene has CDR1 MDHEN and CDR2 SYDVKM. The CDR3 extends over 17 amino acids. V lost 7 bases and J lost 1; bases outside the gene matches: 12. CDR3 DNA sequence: TGTGCCAGCACTAGACCGGGACAGGGGAGGAGGAACACTGAAGCTTTCTTT. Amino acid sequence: CASTRPGQGRRNTEAFF.

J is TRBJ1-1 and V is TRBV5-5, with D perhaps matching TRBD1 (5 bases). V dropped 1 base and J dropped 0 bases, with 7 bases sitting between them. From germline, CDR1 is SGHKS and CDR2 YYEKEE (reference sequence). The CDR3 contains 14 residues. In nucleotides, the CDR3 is TGTGCCAGCAGCTTGACAGGATTGAACACTGAAGCTTTCTTT. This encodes CASSLTGLNTEAFF.

Here the CDR3 DNA reads TGTGCCAGCAGCTTAGTCCCCGGTGGCACAGATACGCAGTATTTT. Translated, it gives CASSLVPGGTDTQYF. The chain joins TRBV11-3 to TRBJ2-3; D not resolved. This CDR3 comprises 15 residues. Deletions cut 1 base from V and 1 base from J, with 9 bases between. Germline CDR1 SGHNT, CDR2 YENEEA.

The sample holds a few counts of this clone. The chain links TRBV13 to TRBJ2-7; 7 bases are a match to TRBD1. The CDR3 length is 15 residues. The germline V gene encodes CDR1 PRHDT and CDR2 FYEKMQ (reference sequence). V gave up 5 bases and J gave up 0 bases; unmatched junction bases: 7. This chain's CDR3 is CASSPGTVSSYEQYF. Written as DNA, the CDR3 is TGTGCCAGCAGCCCGGGGACAGTTAGCTCCTACGAGCAGTACTTC.

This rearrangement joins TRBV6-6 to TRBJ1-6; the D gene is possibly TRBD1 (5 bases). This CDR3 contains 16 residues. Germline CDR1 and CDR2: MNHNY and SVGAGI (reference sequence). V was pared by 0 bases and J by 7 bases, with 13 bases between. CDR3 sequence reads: CASSYSQGDRNSPLHF. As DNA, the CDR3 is TGTGCCAGCAGTTACTCCCAGGGTGACCGGAATTCACCCCTCCACTTT.